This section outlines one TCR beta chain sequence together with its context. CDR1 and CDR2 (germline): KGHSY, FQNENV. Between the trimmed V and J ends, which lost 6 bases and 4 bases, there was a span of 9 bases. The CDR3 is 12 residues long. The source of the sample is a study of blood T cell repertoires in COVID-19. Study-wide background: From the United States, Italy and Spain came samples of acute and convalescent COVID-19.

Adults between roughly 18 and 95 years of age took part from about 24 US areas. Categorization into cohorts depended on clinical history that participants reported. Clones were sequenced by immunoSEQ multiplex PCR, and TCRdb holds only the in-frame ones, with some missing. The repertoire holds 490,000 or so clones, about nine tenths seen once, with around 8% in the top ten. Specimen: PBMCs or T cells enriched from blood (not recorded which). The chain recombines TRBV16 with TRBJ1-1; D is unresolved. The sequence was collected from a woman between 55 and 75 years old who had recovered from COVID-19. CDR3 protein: CASSSGSTEAFF. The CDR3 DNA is TGTGCCAGCAGTTCTGGGAGCACTGAAGCTTTCTTT.